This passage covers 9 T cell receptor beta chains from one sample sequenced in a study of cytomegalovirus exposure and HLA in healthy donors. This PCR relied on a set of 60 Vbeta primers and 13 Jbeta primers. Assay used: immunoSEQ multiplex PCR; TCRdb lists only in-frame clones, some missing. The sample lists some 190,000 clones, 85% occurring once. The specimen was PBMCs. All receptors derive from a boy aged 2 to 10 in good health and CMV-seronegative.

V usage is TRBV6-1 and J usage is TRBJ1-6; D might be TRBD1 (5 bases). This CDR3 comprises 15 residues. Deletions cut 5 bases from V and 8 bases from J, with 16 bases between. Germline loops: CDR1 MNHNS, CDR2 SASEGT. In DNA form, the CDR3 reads TGTGCCAGCAGTAATTGGCGGGGGAACGATTCACCCCTCCACTTT. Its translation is CASSNWRGNDSPLHF.

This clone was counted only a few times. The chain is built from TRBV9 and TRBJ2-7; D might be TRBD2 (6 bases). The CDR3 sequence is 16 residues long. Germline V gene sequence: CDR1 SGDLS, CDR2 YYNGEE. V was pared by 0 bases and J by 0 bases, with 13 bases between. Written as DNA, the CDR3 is TGTGCCAGCAGCGTAGGAGGGTTGGGGGGCTCCTACGAGCAGTACTTC. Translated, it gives CASSVGGLGGSYEQYF.

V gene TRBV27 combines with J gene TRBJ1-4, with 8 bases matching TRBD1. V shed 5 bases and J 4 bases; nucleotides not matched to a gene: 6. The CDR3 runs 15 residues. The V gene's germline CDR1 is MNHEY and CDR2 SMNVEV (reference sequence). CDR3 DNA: TGTGCCAGCAGTGCCCAGGGGGCTATTAATGAAAAACTGTTTTTT. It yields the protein CASSAQGAINEKLFF.

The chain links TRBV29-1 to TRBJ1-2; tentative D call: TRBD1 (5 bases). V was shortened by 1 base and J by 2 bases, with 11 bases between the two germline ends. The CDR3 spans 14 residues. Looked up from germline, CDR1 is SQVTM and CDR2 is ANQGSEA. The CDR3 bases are TGCAGCGTTGAAGGGATGACAGAGAACTATGGCTACACCTTC. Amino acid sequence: CSVEGMTENYGYTF. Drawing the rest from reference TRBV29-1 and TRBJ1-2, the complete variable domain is SAVISQKPSRDICQRGTSLTIQCQVDSQVTMMFWYRQQPGQSLTLIATANQGSEATYESGFVIDKFPISRPNLTFSTLTVSNMSPEDSSIYLCSVEGMTENYGYTFGSGTRLTVV.

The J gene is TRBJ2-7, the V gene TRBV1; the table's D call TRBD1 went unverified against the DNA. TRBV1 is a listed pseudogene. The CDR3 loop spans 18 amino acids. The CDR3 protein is CTSSQETDTELCSYEQYF. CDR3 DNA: TGCACCAGCAGCCAAGAGACGGACACCGAGTTGTGCTCCTACGAGCAGTACTTC.

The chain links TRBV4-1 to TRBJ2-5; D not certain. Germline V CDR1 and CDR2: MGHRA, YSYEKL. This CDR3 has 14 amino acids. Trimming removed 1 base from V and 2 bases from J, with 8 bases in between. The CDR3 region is CASSQAPGQETQYF. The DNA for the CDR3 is TGCGCCAGCAGCCAAGCCCCGGGTCAAGAGACCCAGTACTTC.

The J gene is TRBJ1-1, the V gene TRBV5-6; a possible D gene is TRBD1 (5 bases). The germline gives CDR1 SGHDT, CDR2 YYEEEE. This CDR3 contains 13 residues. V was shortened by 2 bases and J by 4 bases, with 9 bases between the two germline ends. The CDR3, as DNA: TGTGCCAGCAGCTTCTGGGGGGGCACTGAAGCTTTCTTT. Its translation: CASSFWGGTEAFF.

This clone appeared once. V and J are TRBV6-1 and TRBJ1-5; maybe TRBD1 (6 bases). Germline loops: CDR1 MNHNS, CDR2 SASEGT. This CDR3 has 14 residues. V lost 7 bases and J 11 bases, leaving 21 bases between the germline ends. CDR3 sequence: CASTLTNRDGSQHF. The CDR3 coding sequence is TGTGCCAGCACCTTAACAAACAGGGATGGGTCCCAGCATTTT.

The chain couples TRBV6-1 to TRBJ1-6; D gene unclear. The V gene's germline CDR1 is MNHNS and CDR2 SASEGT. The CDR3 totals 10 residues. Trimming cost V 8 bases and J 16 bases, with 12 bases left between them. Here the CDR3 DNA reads TGTGCCAGCGGAGACGAACCTCTCCACTTT. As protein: CASGDEPLHF.